This T cell receptor (beta chain) was obtained from a study of response to subunit inactivated influenza vaccine. The CDR3 loop spans 12 amino acids. Trimming shortened V by 6 bases and J by 0 bases, and 6 bases separated the two germline ends. The V gene's germline CDR1 is ENHRY and CDR2 SYGVKD. On this clonotype itself: The antigen remains undetermined.

TCRdb redid the calling of the RT-PCR reads with MiXCR, one entry per CDR3 protein. The data show around 190,000 distinct CDR3 sequences, with around 9.2% seen just once and about a tenth held by the top ten. Whole-study results and caveats: That few new T cells are recruited by each seasonal influenza vaccination was the authors' suggestion.

This chain uses TRBV10-3 with TRBJ2-7; D is undetermined. The starting material was non-naive T cells sorted from PBMCs, obtained on the day of vaccination. The receptor was isolated from a man over 45 who received an inactivated influenza vaccine. Here the CDR3 DNA reads TGTGCCATCAGCCGGACCTCCTACGAGCAGTACTTC. It translates to CAISRTSYEQYF.